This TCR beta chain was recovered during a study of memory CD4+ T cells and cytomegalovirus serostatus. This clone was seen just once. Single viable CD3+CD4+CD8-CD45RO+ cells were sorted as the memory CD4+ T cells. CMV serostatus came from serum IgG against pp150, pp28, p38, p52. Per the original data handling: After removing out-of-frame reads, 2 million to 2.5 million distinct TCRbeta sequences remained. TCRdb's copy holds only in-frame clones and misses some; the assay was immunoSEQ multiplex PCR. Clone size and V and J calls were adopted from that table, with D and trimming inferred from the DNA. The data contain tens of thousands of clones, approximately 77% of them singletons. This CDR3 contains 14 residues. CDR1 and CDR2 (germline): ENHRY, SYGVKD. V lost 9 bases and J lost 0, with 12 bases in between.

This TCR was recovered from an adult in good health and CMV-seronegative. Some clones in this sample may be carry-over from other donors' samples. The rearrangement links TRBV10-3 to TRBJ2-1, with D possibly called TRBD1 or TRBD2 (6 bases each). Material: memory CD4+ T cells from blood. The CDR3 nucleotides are TGTGCCATGGGGGGCCTGGGCTCCTACAATGAGCAGTTCTTC. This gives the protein CAMGGLGSYNEQFF.